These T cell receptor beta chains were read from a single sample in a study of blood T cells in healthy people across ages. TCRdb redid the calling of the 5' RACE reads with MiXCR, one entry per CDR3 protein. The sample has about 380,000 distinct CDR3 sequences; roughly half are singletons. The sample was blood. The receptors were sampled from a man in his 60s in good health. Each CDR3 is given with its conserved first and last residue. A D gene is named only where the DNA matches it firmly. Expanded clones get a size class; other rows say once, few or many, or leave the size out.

CASSYLAANEQFF	TGTGCCAGCAGTTATCTGGCGGCCAATGAGCAGTTCTTC	TRBJ2-1	NA	NA	TRBV6-5
CASSPTRGLYYEQYF	TGTGCCAGCAGTCCTACAAGGGGTCTCTACTACGAGCAGTACTTC	TRBJ2-7	NA	NA	TRBV6-5
CASSRGTVLNEQFF	TGTGCCAGCAGCAGGGGGACCGTACTTAATGAGCAGTTCTTC	TRBJ2-1	NA	NA	TRBV7-9
CARGQGAGGTDTQYF	TGTGCCAGGGGTCAGGGGGCTGGTGGCACAGATACGCAGTATTTT	TRBJ2-3	NA	NA	TRBV21-1
CASSSRRETQYF	TGTGCCAGCAGCTCCCGGCGAGAGACCCAGTACTTC	TRBJ2-5	NA	NA	TRBV3-1
CSAGTGSYEQYF	TGCAGCGCTGGGACAGGCTCCTACGAGCAGTACTTC	TRBJ2-7	few	TRBD1	TRBV29-1
CSAREGERGNTFTDTQYF	TGCAGTGCTAGAGAGGGGGAGCGGGGGAATACTTTCACAGATACGCAGTATTTT	TRBJ2-3	many	TRBD2	TRBV20-1
CASSLQPTGGSYEQYF	TGCGCCAGCAGCCTTCAACCGACAGGGGGGTCTTACGAGCAGTACTTC	TRBJ2-7	NA	TRBD1	TRBV5-1
CASSLGPFGVRTDTQYF	TGTGCCAGCAGCTTAGGGCCGTTCGGAGTCAGAACAGATACGCAGTATTTT	TRBJ2-3	many	NA	TRBV7-2
CASSRGRATGELFF	TGTGCCAGCAGCCGAGGGAGGGCAACCGGGGAGCTGTTTTTT	TRBJ2-2	few	TRBD2	TRBV7-2
CASSGGTTSYNEQFF	TGTGCCAGCAGTGGCGGGACTACCTCCTACAATGAGCAGTTCTTC	TRBJ2-1	few	TRBD2	TRBV2
CASSLPAANYGYTF	TGTGCCAGCAGTTTACCCGCAGCTAACTATGGCTACACCTTC	TRBJ1-2	NA	NA	TRBV28
CSAPPSRNQPQHF	TGCAGTGCTCCCCCGTCCAGGAATCAGCCCCAGCATTTT	TRBJ1-5	NA	NA	TRBV20-1
CSASLTRTVSYNEQYF	TGCAGTGCTAGCCTCACCCGGACAGTTTCCTACAATGAGCAGTACTTC	TRBJ2-7	NA	NA	TRBV20-1
CASSQIVGRDTQYF	TGTGCCAGCAGCCAAATTGTAGGGCGGGATACGCAGTATTTT	TRBJ2-3	NA	NA	TRBV3-1
CASSSPIAGLDTQYF	TGTGCCAGCAGCTCCCCGATAGCGGGGTTAGATACGCAGTATTTT	TRBJ2-3	NA	TRBD2	TRBV11-2
CASSRDRGSETQYF	TGTGCCAGCAGCCGGGACAGGGGCAGTGAGACCCAGTACTTC	TRBJ2-5	few	TRBD1	TRBV7-2
CASSFDKQETQYF	TGCGCCAGCAGCTTCGACAAGCAAGAGACCCAGTACTTC	TRBJ2-5	many	NA	TRBV5-1
CASSPLELSEQYF	TGTGCCAGCTCACCACTGGAATTGTCCGAGCAGTACTTC	TRBJ2-7	NA	NA	TRBV18
CASSYERDKGSYEQYF	TGTGCCAGCAGTTACGAGCGGGACAAGGGCTCCTACGAGCAGTACTTC	TRBJ2-7	few	NA	TRBV6-8
CASSLPIGDYGYTF	TGTGCCAGCAGCCTTCCAATTGGGGACTATGGCTACACCTTC	TRBJ1-2	NA	NA	TRBV28
CATRRTSQETQYF	TGCGCCACCCGAAGGACTAGTCAAGAGACCCAGTACTTC	TRBJ2-5	NA	TRBD2	TRBV10-1
CASSPTRDRHEQYF	TGTGCCAGCAGCCCCACCCGGGACAGGCACGAGCAGTACTTC	TRBJ2-7	NA	TRBD1	TRBV6-5
CASSLIHNEQFF	TGTGCCAGCAGTTTAATCCACAATGAGCAGTTCTTC	TRBJ2-1	many	NA	TRBV28
CASSDTNYGYTF	TGTGCCAGCAGCGACACCAACTATGGCTACACCTTC	TRBJ1-2	few	NA	TRBV28
CASSLAHGQFYEQYF	TGTGCCAGCAGCTTAGCGCACGGACAGTTCTACGAGCAGTACTTC	TRBJ2-7	NA	NA	TRBV11-1
CASRPTTSGGYNEQFF	TGTGCCAGCAGACCTACTACTAGCGGGGGCTACAATGAGCAGTTCTTC	TRBJ2-1	NA	TRBD2	TRBV6-2/TRBV6-3
CASSFSGGTRNEQFF	TGTGCCAGCAGCTTTAGCGGGGGGACCCGAAATGAGCAGTTCTTC	TRBJ2-1	few	TRBD2	TRBV9
CASSGRDEQFF	TGCGCCAGCAGTGGGCGGGATGAGCAGTTCTTC	TRBJ2-1	NA	NA	TRBV5-1
CASSLGRTGLSYEQYF	TGTGCCAGCAGTTTAGGGAGGACAGGACTATCCTACGAGCAGTACTTC	TRBJ2-7	NA	NA	TRBV7-9
CSANPRQSSYNEQFF	TGCAGCGCGAACCCTAGACAGAGCTCCTACAATGAGCAGTTCTTC	TRBJ2-1	NA	NA	TRBV29-1
CSASFLRGETQYF	TGCAGTGCTAGTTTCCTTAGGGGGGAGACCCAGTACTTC	TRBJ2-5	NA	NA	TRBV20-1
CASSLSGSLNTGELFF	TGTGCCAGCAGCTTAAGCGGGAGCCTCAACACCGGGGAGCTGTTTTTT	TRBJ2-2	NA	TRBD2	TRBV7-3
CASSQAGGSYNEQFF	TGTGCCAGCAGCCAAGCCGGGGGTTCCTACAATGAGCAGTTCTTC	TRBJ2-1	few	NA	TRBV4-2
CASSLSRLAAKRNEQYF	TGTGCCAGCAGTTTATCCAGACTAGCGGCAAAGAGGAATGAGCAGTACTTC	TRBJ2-7	NA	TRBD2	TRBV28
CASSVLAKNIQYF	TGTGCCAGCAGTGTCCTAGCCAAAAACATTCAGTACTTC	TRBJ2-4	NA	NA	TRBV27
CASSSRGVSSYNEQFF	TGTGCCAGCAGCTCCCGGGGGGTGAGCTCCTACAATGAGCAGTTCTTC	TRBJ2-1	many	TRBD2	TRBV7-9
CASSLWAGGWNTGELFF	TGTGCCAGCAGTTTATGGGCAGGGGGGTGGAACACCGGGGAGCTGTTTTTT	TRBJ2-2	NA	NA	TRBV12-3/TRBV12-4
CSAGGRRLVADTQYF	TGCAGTGCTGGGGGGCGAAGACTAGTTGCAGATACGCAGTATTTT	TRBJ2-3	NA	NA	TRBV20-1
CASRTRTRGYF	TGTGCCAGCAGGACCCGGACTAGGGGGTACTTC	TRBJ2-7	many	TRBD2	TRBV6-1
CASSRGDRSCEQYF	TGTGCCAGCAGCCGGGGGGACAGGAGTTGCGAGCAGTACTTC	TRBJ2-7	NA	NA	TRBV5-5
CSADDRDYEQYF	TGCAGTGCTGACGACAGAGACTACGAGCAGTACTTC	TRBJ2-7	NA	NA	TRBV20-1